These 24 T cell receptor beta chains share one sample of origin, sequenced in a study of control samples from healthy donors and cancer patients. Profiling relied on immunoSEQ multiplex PCR, and the TCRdb table lists in-frame clones only, not all of them. This repertoire shows tens of thousands of clones, more than 85% found once; its top ten account for 4%. Specimen: blood. Every receptor here comes from a woman aged 45-59 years in good health.

A single count supports this clone. The V gene is TRBV28, the J gene TRBJ2-3; 7 nucleotides match TRBD2. V shed 7 bases, J shed 1 base, and the junction held 17 bases outside the gene matches. The CDR3 has 18 residues. Germline lookup yields CDR1 MDHEN and CDR2 SYDVKM. The CDR3, as DNA: TGTGCCAGCACCGAGAGTGGGGGGAGGGAGTGGCGCACAGATACGCAGTATTTT. It codes for CASTESGGREWRTDTQYF. Full variable domain (missing parts from reference TRBV28 and TRBJ2-3): DVKVTQSSRYLVKRTGEKVFLECVQDMDHENMFWYRQDPGLGLRLIYFSYDVKMKEKGDIPEGYSVSREKKERFSLILESASTNQTSMYLCASTESGGREWRTDTQYFGPGTRLTVL.

The chain links TRBV5-1 to TRBJ2-7; D is ambiguous. The germline gives CDR1 SGHRS, CDR2 YFSETQ. This CDR3 region has 14 residues. Deletions cut 4 bases from V and 0 bases from J, with 11 bases between. As DNA, the CDR3 is TGCGCCAGCAGCCCCATTCAAGGCTCCTACGAGCAGTACTTC. Translating it yields CASSPIQGSYEQYF.

The chain employs TRBV9 and TRBJ1-4; D possibly corresponds to TRBD1 (5 bases). The CDR3 is 15 residues long. Germline V gene lookup returns CDR1 SGDLS and CDR2 YYNGEE. V was pared by 5 bases and J by 7 bases, with 18 bases between. The CDR3 sequence is CASSALGGQSEKLFF. The CDR3 nucleotides read TGTGCCAGCAGTGCCCTTGGAGGACAATCTGAAAAACTGTTTTTT.

V and J are TRBV10-2 and TRBJ2-7, with no clear D. Trimming shortened V by 0 bases and J by 5 bases, and 5 bases separated the two germline ends. This CDR3 contains 12 residues. Per germline, CDR1 WSHSY and CDR2 SAAADI. The DNA of the CDR3 is TGCGCCAGCAGTGAGTCAGGGAACGAGCAGTACTTC. This gives the protein CASSESGNEQYF.

Only a few counts were recorded for this clone. CDR3 bases: TGTGCCAGCAGTCCCCCCAGGGGTAAACTGTTTTTT. Translation: CASSPPRGKLFF. The J gene is TRBJ1-4, the V gene TRBV28, with D perhaps matching TRBD1 (6 bases). Germline CDR1 and CDR2: MDHEN and SYDVKM. The CDR3 has 12 amino acids. V lost 5 bases, J lost 11 bases, and 12 bases lay in between.

The V call is TRBV25-1, the J call TRBJ2-3, with 10 positions matching TRBD1. Germline V gives CDR1 MGHDK, CDR2 SYGVNS. V lost 3 bases and J lost 5; bases outside the gene matches: 8. This CDR3 region has 16 residues. The CDR3 DNA reads TGTGCCAGCAGTGACCAAGGGACAGGGGTAGGAGATACGCAGTATTTT. Translating it yields CASSDQGTGVGDTQYF.

J is TRBJ2-7 and V is TRBV15; 9 nucleotides match TRBD1. Per the germline V gene, CDR1 is LNHNV and CDR2 is YYDKDF (reference sequence). The CDR3 runs 14 residues. V lost 3 bases and J lost 7; bases outside the gene matches: 7. CDR3: CATSRDRGKREQYF. The CDR3 coding sequence is TGTGCCACCAGCAGGGACAGGGGAAAGAGGGAGCAGTACTTC.

The rearrangement links TRBV19 to TRBJ2-6; 10 positions agree with TRBD1. Germline-derived CDR1 and CDR2 are LNHDA and SQIVND (reference sequence). This CDR3 has 18 residues. Germline trimming cut 6 bases from V and 0 bases from J; bases unmatched to any gene: 8. The CDR3 here is CASRSRDRGISGANVLTF. CDR3 nucleotide sequence: TGTGCCAGTAGGTCCCGGGACAGGGGTATCTCTGGGGCCAACGTCCTGACTTTC.

The J gene is TRBJ2-7, the V gene TRBV27; D is perhaps TRBD2 (5 bases). Deletions cut 6 bases from V and 0 bases from J, with 12 bases between. Germline values: CDR1 MNHEY, CDR2 SMNVEV (reference sequence). The CDR3 extends over 14 amino acids. The CDR3 loop reads CASRRTGSSYEQYF. The CDR3 DNA follows: TGTGCCAGCAGAAGGACGGGGAGCTCCTACGAGCAGTACTTC.

The chain employs TRBV2 and TRBJ1-4, with TRBD1 matching over 7 bases. V shed 6 bases and J 7 bases; nucleotides not matched to a gene: 8. This CDR3 spans 14 amino acids. Per germline, CDR1 SNHLY and CDR2 FYNNEI. The CDR3, as DNA: TGTGCCAGCAGCTTTGACAGGGCCCGTGAAAAACTGTTTTTT. Translating gives CASSFDRAREKLFF.

The chain combines TRBV25-1 with TRBJ1-5; weak D call: TRBD1 (5 bases). This CDR3 has 14 residues. Trimming cost V 4 bases and J 6 bases, with 13 bases left between them. CDR1 MGHDK and CDR2 SYGVNS come from the germline V gene. The CDR3 spells CASSGIGDFQPQHF. The CDR3 nucleotides are TGTGCCAGCAGTGGCATAGGGGATTTTCAGCCCCAGCATTTT.

This chain uses TRBV6-6 with TRBJ2-5; D is possibly TRBD2 (6 bases). Looked up from germline, CDR1 is MNHNY and CDR2 is SVGAGI (reference sequence). V was trimmed by 11 bases and J by 0 bases, leaving 13 bases between them. The CDR3 totals 13 residues. CDR3 sequence (DNA): TGTGCCTGTAAGAAGCGGGACCAAGAGACCCAGTACTTC. Translated, it gives CACKKRDQETQYF.

This chain uses TRBV20-1 with TRBJ2-1; weak D call: TRBD2 (5 bases). This CDR3 spans 14 amino acids. Trimming took 3 bases from V and 6 from J, leaving 15 bases between them. The germline V gene encodes CDR1 DFQATT and CDR2 SNEGSKA (reference sequence). The CDR3 spells CSASFRIEGNEQFF. CDR3 DNA: TGCAGTGCTAGTTTTAGGATCGAGGGCAATGAGCAGTTCTTC.

The rearrangement joins TRBV7-9 to TRBJ2-2; tentatively, D is TRBD1 (5 bases). The CDR3 contains 15 residues. From germline, CDR1 is SEHNR and CDR2 FQNEAQ (reference sequence). Trimming pared 6 bases from V and 5 bases from J, leaving 16 bases between. The CDR3 sequence: CASSPGHLLTGELFF. The CDR3 region has the DNA TGTGCCAGCAGTCCTGGACACCTCCTAACCGGGGAGCTGTTTTTT.

This chain uses TRBV3-1 (or the pseudogene TRBV3-2) with TRBJ1-5; D possibly corresponds to TRBD1 (6 bases). The CDR3 runs to 15 residues. With 1 base removed from V and 0 bases from J, the gap between germline ends came to 7 bases. Germline CDR1 is LGHDT and CDR2 is YNNKEL (reference sequence). The CDR3 nucleotides are TGTGCCAGCAGCCAAGCCAGGGGTAGCAATCAGCCCCAGCATTTT. Encoded protein: CASSQARGSNQPQHF.

About this clone itself: The sample contains more than one DNA sequence encoding this CDR3. The chain has TRBV19 and TRBJ1-4; D gene ambiguous. This CDR3 comprises 15 residues. The V and J ends lost 1 base and 0 bases respectively, with 6 bases between them. Germline V gene sequence: CDR1 LNHDA, CDR2 SQIVND (reference sequence). The CDR3 here is CASSIGGTTNEKLFF. Written as DNA, the CDR3 is TGTGCCAGTAGTATAGGCGGAACAACTAATGAAAAACTGTTTTTT.

The chain carries TRBV4-2 and TRBJ2-1; D possibly corresponds to TRBD2 (7 bases). Trimming took off 0 bases at V and 5 bases at J, with 20 bases between the two ends. CDR3 size: 18 residues. Per germline, CDR1 LGHNA and CDR2 YNFKEQ. The DNA for the CDR3 is TGTGCCAGCAGCCAAGACCGGGGGCGGGGGATGAGACACAATGAGCAGTTCTTC. Translation gives CASSQDRGRGMRHNEQFF.

This sequence joins TRBV5-1 and TRBJ2-2; a possible D gene is TRBD2 (5 bases). The CDR3 contains 13 residues. Trimming took 4 bases from V and 7 from J, leaving 11 bases between them. Germline V gene data show CDR1 as SGHRS and CDR2 as YFSETQ. For the CDR3, the DNA is TGCGCCAGCAGCCCGGAGGCCTTCGGGGAGCTGTTTTTT. Translation gives CASSPEAFGELFF.

The DNA of the CDR3 is TGTGCCAGCAGCGTGGATAGCTATGGCTACACCTTC. Its translation is CASSVDSYGYTF. The chain employs TRBV5-4 and TRBJ1-2; no clear D. The CDR3 loop spans 12 amino acids. V dropped 4 bases and J dropped 4 bases, with 8 bases sitting between them. CDR1 SGHNT and CDR2 YYREEE come from the germline V gene (reference sequence).

This chain connects TRBV4-2 to TRBJ2-5, with 12 positions matching TRBD2. In germline, CDR1 is LGHNA, CDR2 YNFKEQ. V was pared by 1 base and J by 0 bases, with 0 bases of the junction left unmatched. The CDR3 contains 16 residues. As DNA, the CDR3 is TGTGCCAGCAGCCAAGGGACTAGCGGGAACCAAGAGACCCAGTACTTC. Protein: CASSQGTSGNQETQYF.

The chain couples TRBV6-5 to TRBJ2-7; tentative D call: TRBD1 (6 bases). Germline CDR1 is MNHEY and CDR2 is SVGAGI. CDR3 length: 15 amino acids. Deletions cut 4 bases from V and 0 bases from J, with 13 bases between. The CDR3 coding sequence is TGTGCCAGCAGTTTACAGGGTTGGAGCTCCTACGAGCAGTACTTC. This encodes CASSLQGWSSYEQYF.

This chain uses TRBV19 with TRBJ2-3; no reliable D call. Germline CDR1 is LNHDA and CDR2 is SQIVND (reference sequence). The CDR3 length is 14 residues. V lost 9 bases and J 0 bases, leaving 13 bases between the germline ends. Here the CDR3 DNA reads TGTGCCAGCAAACGAGGTCTTAGCACAGATACGCAGTATTTT. Translated: CASKRGLSTDTQYF.

The chain carries TRBV7-2 and TRBJ1-1; no clear D gene. V was pared by 0 bases and J by 1 base, with 9 bases between. CDR3 length: 15 residues. From germline, CDR1 is SGHTA and CDR2 FQGNSA. CDR3 amino acids: CASSLAKTENTEAFF. CDR3 DNA: TGTGCCAGCAGCTTAGCGAAAACAGAGAACACTGAAGCTTTCTTT.

J is TRBJ2-7 and V is TRBV5-4, with TRBD2 matching 7 bases. Losses at the gene ends were 0 bases for V and 2 bases for J; bases not matched to a gene: 5. The CDR3 covers 15 residues. Germline CDR1 is SGHNT and CDR2 is YYREEE (reference sequence). For the CDR3, the DNA is TGTGCCAGCAGCTTGGGGGCTAGCGGAACCTACGAGCAGTACTTC. This encodes CASSLGASGTYEQYF. Combining the CDR3 with reference TRBV5-4 and TRBJ2-7 gives the whole variable domain ETGVTQSPTHLIKTRGQQVTLRCSSQSGHNTVSWYQQALGQGPQFIFQYYREEENGRGNFPPRFSGLQFPNYSSELNVNALELDDSALYLCASSLGASGTYEQYFGPGTRLTVT.